The rows below give T cell receptor beta chains drawn from one sample of a study of control samples from healthy donors and cancer patients. Measured with immunoSEQ multiplex PCR; TCRdb has only the in-frame clones, and not every one. The table records tens of thousands of clones, more than 80% of them present only once. Material for sequencing was PBMCs. Receptor source: a young man with colorectal cancer. Each CDR3 is given with its conserved first and last residue. The order of the fields is J gene, clone size, D gene, V gene, CDR3 length, CDR3 protein, CDR3 DNA. The D gene is left open where the match is weak. Clone size is stated in some rows and not others, as once, few, many or a class when expanded.

TRBJ1-3 | NA | NA | TRBV6-1 | 16 | CASSVTGSLSGNTIYF | TGTGCCAGCAGTGTAACGGGGAGCCTCTCTGGAAACACCATATATTTT
TRBJ2-4 | NA | NA | TRBV5-6 | 16 | CASSRGTGRRENIQYF | TGTGCCAGCAGCCGGGGTACGGGGCGCAGGGAGAACATTCAGTACTTC
TRBJ2-2 | NA | NA | TRBV15 | 15 | CATSTPQGNTGELFF | TGTGCCACCAGCACTCCTCAGGGGAACACCGGGGAGCTGTTTTTT
TRBJ1-6 | NA | TRBD1 | TRBV20-1 | 15 | CSASIDRGANSPLHF | TGCAGTGCTAGTATAGACAGGGGAGCAAATTCACCCCTCCACTTT
TRBJ2-1 | NA | TRBD1 | TRBV5-6 | 14 | CASSLGTGRDEQFF | TGTGCCAGCAGCTTGGGGACAGGTCGGGATGAGCAGTTCTTC
TRBJ2-3 | NA | NA | TRBV6-6 | 14 | CASNRGVTLYTQYF | TGTGCCAGCAATAGGGGAGTTACCTTATATACGCAGTATTTT
TRBJ1-2 | once | NA | TRBV7-9 | 14 | CASSSVIGYYGYTF | TGTGCCAGCAGCTCCGTCATCGGGTACTATGGCTACACCTTC
TRBJ1-5 | NA | NA | TRBV6-5 | 13 | CASSPTHREPQHF | TGTGCCAGCAGTCCCACTCACAGGGAGCCCCAGCATTTT
TRBJ1-2 | NA | NA | TRBV11-2 | 17 | CASSLKGDFTGSYGYTF | TGTGCCAGCAGCTTAAAAGGGGATTTTACAGGGAGCTATGGCTACACCTTC
TRBJ1-5 | NA | NA | TRBV4-1 | 17 | CASSQDFDAGPNQPQHF | TGCGCCAGCAGCCAAGACTTTGACGCGGGGCCCAATCAGCCCCAGCATTTT
TRBJ2-1 | NA | NA | TRBV5-1 | 11 | CASSSGYEQFF | TGCGCCAGCAGCTCAGGGTATGAGCAGTTCTTC
TRBJ2-7 | NA | NA | TRBV3-1/TRBV3-2 | 14 | CASSHPRGVYEQYF | TGTGCCAGCAGCCATCCGAGGGGCGTCTACGAGCAGTACTTC
TRBJ1-2 | NA | NA | TRBV6-1 | 13 | CASSDRPDYGYTF | TGTGCCAGCAGTGACAGGCCGGACTATGGCTACACCTTC
TRBJ1-1 | NA | NA | TRBV14 | 16 | CASSQVLADMNTEAFF | TGTGCCAGCAGCCAAGTTCTGGCAGATATGAACACTGAAGCTTTCTTT
TRBJ2-2 | NA | NA | TRBV19 | 14 | CASSPTLNAGELFF | TGTGCCAGTAGTCCTACCCTAAATGCCGGGGAGCTGTTTTTT
TRBJ1-2 | NA | NA | TRBV7-2 | 19 | CASSLEAHTFSGAGYGYTF | TGTGCCAGCAGCTTAGAGGCGCACACGTTTTCAGGGGCGGGCTATGGCTACACCTTC
TRBJ2-6 | NA | NA | TRBV10-3 | 17 | CAISERGEGTGANVLTF | TGTGCCATCAGTGAACGCGGCGAGGGTACTGGGGCCAACGTCCTGACTTTC
TRBJ1-2 | NA | TRBD1 | TRBV7-9 | 16 | CASSRDRGREGYGYTF | TGTGCCAGCAGCCGGGACAGGGGGCGCGAGGGCTATGGCTACACCTTC
TRBJ1-1 | NA | NA | TRBV3-1/TRBV3-2 | 14 | CASSQSSWEGEAFF | TGTGCCAGCAGCCAAAGTTCGTGGGAAGGTGAAGCTTTCTTT
TRBJ2-5 | once | NA | TRBV14 | 15 | CASSQASGLGETQYF | TGTGCCAGCAGCCAAGCAAGCGGGCTTGGAGAGACCCAGTACTTC
TRBJ2-1 | NA | TRBD1 | TRBV6-4 | 15 | CASSEDREGYNEQFF | TGTGCCAGCAGTGAGGACAGGGAAGGGTACAATGAGCAGTTCTTC
TRBJ1-3 | NA | NA | TRBV11-3 | 16 | CASSFREGDSGNTIYF | TGTGCCAGCAGCTTCAGGGAGGGGGACTCTGGAAACACCATATATTTT
TRBJ1-5 | NA | NA | TRBV27 | 15 | CASRRGYGSNQPQHF | TGTGCCAGCAGAAGGGGTTACGGTAGCAATCAGCCCCAGCATTTT
TRBJ1-2 | NA | NA | TRBV6-5 | 15 | CASSPARGLGYGYTF | TGTGCCAGCAGCCCAGCCCGGGGACTGGGGTATGGCTACACCTTC
TRBJ2-1 | NA | NA | TRBV24-1 | 17 | CATSDRTGDTLYNEQFF | TGTGCCACCAGTGATCGAACCGGGGACACCCTATACAATGAGCAGTTCTTC
TRBJ1-1 | NA | NA | TRBV25-1 | 11 | CASSRNTEAFF | TGTGCCAGCAGTAGAAACACTGAAGCTTTCTTT
TRBJ1-6 | NA | NA | TRBV9 | 15 | CASSVAPGTNSPLHF | TGTGCCAGCAGCGTAGCCCCAGGGACGAATTCACCCCTCCACTTT
TRBJ1-1 | NA | NA | TRBV7-2 | 13 | CASVGNLNTEAFF | TGTGCCAGCGTAGGCAATTTAAACACTGAAGCTTTCTTT
TRBJ2-7 | NA | TRBD1 | TRBV7-9 | 15 | CASSLGQAGSFEQYF | TGTGCCAGCAGCTTGGGACAGGCCGGGAGTTTCGAGCAGTACTTC
TRBJ2-4 | NA | TRBD2 | TRBV3-1/TRBV3-2 | 18 | CASSQSSAKTSGKNIQYF | TGTGCCAGCAGCCAATCGTCGGCGAAGACTAGCGGCAAAAACATTCAGTACTTC